The 7 T cell receptor beta chains reported below all come from one sample, sequenced in a study of blood T cell repertoires in COVID-19. Clones were read by immunoSEQ multiplex PCR, and TCRdb kept only the in-frame ones, dropping some. This sample has approximately 270,000 clones, with around nine tenths found just once. The sequenced material came from PBMCs or T cells enriched from blood (not recorded which). The receptors come from a woman aged 55-69 years who had recovered from COVID-19.

The J gene is TRBJ2-7, the V gene TRBV29-1; tentatively, D is TRBD1 (5 bases). There are 13 residues in the CDR3. V was cut by 1 base and J by 2 bases, with 9 bases left in between. In germline, CDR1 is SQVTM, CDR2 ANQGSEA. The chain's CDR3 is CSVEGQRPYEQYF. CDR3 DNA: TGCAGCGTTGAAGGACAGAGACCCTACGAGCAGTACTTC.

The CDR3 region has the DNA TGCGCCAGTAGACTAGCGGGGCCTTACAATGAGCAGTTCTTC. This codes for CASRLAGPYNEQFF. This chain connects TRBV10-2 to TRBJ2-1, with 11 nucleotides matching TRBD2. The CDR3 loop spans 14 amino acids. CDR1 is WSHSY and CDR2 is SAAADI in the germline V gene. V gave up 9 bases and J gave up 4 bases; unmatched junction bases: 5.

This chain joins TRBV10-3 and TRBJ2-1, with D perhaps matching TRBD1 (6 bases). This CDR3 has 14 amino acids. Germline values: CDR1 ENHRY, CDR2 SYGVKD. Trimming shortened V by 10 bases and J by 5 bases, and 18 bases separated the two germline ends. The CDR3: CATGDGGPDNEQFF. CDR3 sequence (DNA): TGTGCCACAGGGGATGGCGGACCCGACAATGAGCAGTTCTTC.

This rearrangement joins TRBV19 to TRBJ2-5; 8 positions match TRBD1. The germline gives CDR1 LNHDA, CDR2 SQIVND (reference sequence). J gave up 4 bases and V 5 bases, and 6 bases lay outside the gene matches. CDR3 size: 14 residues. CDR3 coding DNA: TGTGCCAGTAGTGACAGGGGAAAGGGAGAGACCCAGTACTTC. It encodes CASSDRGKGETQYF.

The genes are TRBV12-5 and TRBJ2-5, with 12 bases aligning to TRBD2. The CDR3 consists of 19 residues. CDR1 is LGHNT, CDR2 FRNRAP, per germline. V trimming: 0 bases; J trimming: 5 bases; junction bases outside the gene matches: 13. The CDR3 nucleotides read TGTGCTAGTGGTTTGGTACGTGGGCTAGCGGGAGGGCCGGAGGAGACCCAGTACTTC. The encoded protein is CASGLVRGLAGGPEETQYF.

The chain links TRBV2 to TRBJ2-3, with 8 bases lining up with TRBD2. V lost 8 bases to trimming and J lost 1 base; unmatched junction nucleotides: 8. The CDR3 totals 15 residues. Per the germline V gene, CDR1 is SNHLY and CDR2 is FYNNEI. CDR3 bases: TGTGCCAGCGCCGCCCGTAGCGGGGGCACAGATACGCAGTATTTT. Its protein product is CASAARSGGTDTQYF.

The rearrangement links TRBV28 to TRBJ1-3, with D hard to call. This CDR3 is built from 15 residues. Germline values: CDR1 MDHEN, CDR2 SYDVKM. V lost 1 base, J lost 0 bases, and 7 bases lay in between. The CDR3 region is CASSLLLSSGNTIYF. CDR3 bases: TGTGCCAGCAGTTTATTGCTAAGCTCTGGAAACACCATATATTTT.